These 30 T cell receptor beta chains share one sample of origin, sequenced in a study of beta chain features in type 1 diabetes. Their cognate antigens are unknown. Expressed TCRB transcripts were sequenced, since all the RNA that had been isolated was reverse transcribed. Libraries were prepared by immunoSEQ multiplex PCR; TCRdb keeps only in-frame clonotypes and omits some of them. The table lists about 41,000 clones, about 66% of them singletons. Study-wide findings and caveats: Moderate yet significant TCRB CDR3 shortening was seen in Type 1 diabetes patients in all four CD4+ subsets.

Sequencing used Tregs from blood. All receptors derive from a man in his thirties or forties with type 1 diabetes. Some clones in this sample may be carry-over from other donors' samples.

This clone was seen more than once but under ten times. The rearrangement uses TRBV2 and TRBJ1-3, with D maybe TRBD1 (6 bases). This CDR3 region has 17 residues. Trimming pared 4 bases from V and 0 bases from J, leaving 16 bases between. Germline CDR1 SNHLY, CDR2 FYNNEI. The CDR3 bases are TGTGCCAGCAGTGTTTGGACAGCGGCCTACTCTGGAAACACCATATATTTT. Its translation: CASSVWTAAYSGNTIYF.

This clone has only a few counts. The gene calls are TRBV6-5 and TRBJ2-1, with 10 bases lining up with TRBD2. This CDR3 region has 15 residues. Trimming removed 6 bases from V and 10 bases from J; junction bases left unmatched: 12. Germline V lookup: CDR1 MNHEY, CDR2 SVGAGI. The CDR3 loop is CASRGVSGGAREQFF. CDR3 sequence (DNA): TGTGCCAGCAGGGGGGTAAGCGGGGGGGCCAGGGAGCAGTTCTTC.

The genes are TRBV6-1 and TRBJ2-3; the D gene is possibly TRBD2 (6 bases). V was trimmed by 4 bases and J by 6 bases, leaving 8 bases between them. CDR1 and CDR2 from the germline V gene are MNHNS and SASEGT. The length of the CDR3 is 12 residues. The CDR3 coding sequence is TGTGCCAGCAGTGCCCGGGGGGATACGCAGTATTTT. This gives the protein CASSARGDTQYF.

CDR3 loop: CASSAGTGMNTEAFF. For the CDR3, the DNA is TGTGCCAGCAGTGCCGGGACAGGTATGAACACTGAAGCTTTCTTT. The chain couples TRBV2 to TRBJ1-1, with 8 nucleotides matching TRBD1. CDR1 and CDR2 from the germline V gene are SNHLY and FYNNEI. This CDR3 is 15 amino acids long. V dropped 4 bases and J dropped 0; count of bases not matched to a gene: 4.

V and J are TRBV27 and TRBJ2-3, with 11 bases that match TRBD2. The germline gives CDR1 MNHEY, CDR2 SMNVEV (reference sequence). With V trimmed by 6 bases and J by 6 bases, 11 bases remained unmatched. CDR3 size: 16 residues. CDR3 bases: TGTGCCAGCAGCCACCTGGGACTAGCGGCACAGGATACGCAGTATTTT. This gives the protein CASSHLGLAAQDTQYF.

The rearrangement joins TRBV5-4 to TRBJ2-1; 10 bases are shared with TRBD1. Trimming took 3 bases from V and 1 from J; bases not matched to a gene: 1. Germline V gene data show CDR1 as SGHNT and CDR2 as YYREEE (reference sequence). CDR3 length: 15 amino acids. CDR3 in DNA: TGTGCCAGCAGCTGGGACAGGGGTTCCTACAATGAGCAGTTCTTC. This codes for CASSWDRGSYNEQFF. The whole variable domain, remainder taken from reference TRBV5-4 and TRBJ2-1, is ETGVTQSPTHLIKTRGQQVTLRCSSQSGHNTVSWYQQALGQGPQFIFQYYREEENGRGNFPPRFSGLQFPNYSSELNVNALELDDSALYLCASSWDRGSYNEQFFGPGTRLTVL.

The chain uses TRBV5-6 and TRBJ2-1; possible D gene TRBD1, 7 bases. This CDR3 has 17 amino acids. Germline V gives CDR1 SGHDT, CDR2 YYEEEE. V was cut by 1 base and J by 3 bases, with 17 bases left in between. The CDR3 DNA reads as TGTGCCAGCAGCTTGACGGCCCAGGGGGGTTACTACAATGAGCAGTTCTTC. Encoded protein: CASSLTAQGGYYNEQFF.

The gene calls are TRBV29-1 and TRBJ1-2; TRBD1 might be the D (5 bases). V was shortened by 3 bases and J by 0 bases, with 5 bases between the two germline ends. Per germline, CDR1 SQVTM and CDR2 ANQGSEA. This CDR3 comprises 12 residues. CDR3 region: CSVDRANYGYTF. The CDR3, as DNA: TGCAGCGTTGACAGGGCTAACTATGGCTACACCTTC.

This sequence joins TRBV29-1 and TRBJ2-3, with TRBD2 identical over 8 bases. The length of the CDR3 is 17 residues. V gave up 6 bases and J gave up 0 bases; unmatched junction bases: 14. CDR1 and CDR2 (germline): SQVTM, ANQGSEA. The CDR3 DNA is TGCAGCGTGAGGCGACGGGGGGGGTTCTCTAGCACAGATACGCAGTATTTT. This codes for CSVRRRGGFSSTDTQYF.

The CDR3: CASSLAQEVGKAFF. Written as DNA, the CDR3 is TGCGCCAGCAGCTTGGCTCAGGAGGTCGGAAAAGCTTTCTTT. The chain employs TRBV5-1 and TRBJ1-1; unclear D gene. This CDR3 is 14 amino acids long. Germline loops: CDR1 SGHRS, CDR2 YFSETQ. Trimming took off 0 bases at V and 9 bases at J, with 15 bases between the two ends.

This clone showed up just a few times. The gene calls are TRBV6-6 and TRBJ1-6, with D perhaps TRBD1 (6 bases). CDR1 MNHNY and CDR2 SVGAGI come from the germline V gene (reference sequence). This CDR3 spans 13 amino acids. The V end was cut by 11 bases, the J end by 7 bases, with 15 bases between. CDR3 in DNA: TGTGCCGGGTCCAGGGGCTTGAATTCACCCCTCCACTTT. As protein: CAGSRGLNSPLHF.

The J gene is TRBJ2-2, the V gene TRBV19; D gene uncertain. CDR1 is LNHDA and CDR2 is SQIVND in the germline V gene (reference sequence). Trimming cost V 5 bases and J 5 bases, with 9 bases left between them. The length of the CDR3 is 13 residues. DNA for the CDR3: TGTGCCAGTAGTCAAGAGTTAACCGGGGAGCTGTTTTTT. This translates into CASSQELTGELFF.

This CDR3 is CASYNYGYTF. In DNA, the CDR3 is TGTGCCTCCTATAACTATGGCTACACCTTC. This sequence joins TRBV30 and TRBJ1-2; unclear D gene. This CDR3 is 10 amino acids long. Germline CDR1 is GTSNPN and CDR2 is SVGIG (reference sequence). The germline V and J ends were trimmed by 7 bases and 1 base, with 4 bases remaining between them. Together with reference TRBV30 and TRBJ1-2, the CDR3 gives the full variable domain: SQTIHQWPATLVQPVGSPLSLECTVEGTSNPNLYWYRQAAGRGLQLLFYSVGIGQISSEVPQNLSASRPQDRQFILSSKKLLLSDSGFYLCASYNYGYTFGSGTRLTVV.

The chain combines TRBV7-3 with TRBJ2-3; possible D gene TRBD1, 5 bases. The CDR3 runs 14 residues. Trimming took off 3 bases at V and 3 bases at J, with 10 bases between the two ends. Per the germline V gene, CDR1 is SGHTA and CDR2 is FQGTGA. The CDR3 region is CASSLVGRTDTQYF. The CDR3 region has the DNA TGTGCCAGCAGCTTGGTGGGGCGGACAGATACGCAGTATTTT.

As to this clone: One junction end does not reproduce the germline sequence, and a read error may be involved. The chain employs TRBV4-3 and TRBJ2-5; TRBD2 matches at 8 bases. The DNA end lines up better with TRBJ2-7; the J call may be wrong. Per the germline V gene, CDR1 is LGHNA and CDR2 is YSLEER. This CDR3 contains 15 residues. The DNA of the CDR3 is TGCGCTAGCAAAGTCGGGCTAGCGGGCCCCTACGAGCAGTACTTC. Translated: CASKVGLAGPYEQYF.

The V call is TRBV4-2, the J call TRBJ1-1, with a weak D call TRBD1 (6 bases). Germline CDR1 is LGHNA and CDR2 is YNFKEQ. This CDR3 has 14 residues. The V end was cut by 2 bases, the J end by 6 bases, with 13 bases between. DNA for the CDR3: TGTGCCAGCAGCCAATACGACAGGCCGCCTGAAGCTTTCTTT. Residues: CASSQYDRPPEAFF.

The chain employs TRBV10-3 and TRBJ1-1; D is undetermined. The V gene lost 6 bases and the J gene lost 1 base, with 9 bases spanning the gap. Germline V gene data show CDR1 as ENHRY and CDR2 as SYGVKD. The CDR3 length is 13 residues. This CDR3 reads CAIRTDKNTEAFF. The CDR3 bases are TGTGCCATCAGGACCGACAAGAACACTGAAGCTTTCTTT.

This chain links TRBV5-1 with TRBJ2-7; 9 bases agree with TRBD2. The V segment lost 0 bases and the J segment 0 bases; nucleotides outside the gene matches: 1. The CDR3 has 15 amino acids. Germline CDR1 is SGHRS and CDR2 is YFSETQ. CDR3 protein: CASSLVAGASYEQYF. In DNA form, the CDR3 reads TGCGCCAGCAGCTTGGTAGCGGGGGCCTCCTACGAGCAGTACTTC. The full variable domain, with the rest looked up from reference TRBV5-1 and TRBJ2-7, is KAGVTQTPRYLIKTRGQQVTLSCSPISGHRSVSWYQQTPGQGLQFLFEYFSETQRNKGNFPGRFSGRQFSNSRSEMNVSTLELGDSALYLCASSLVAGASYEQYFGPGTRLTVT.

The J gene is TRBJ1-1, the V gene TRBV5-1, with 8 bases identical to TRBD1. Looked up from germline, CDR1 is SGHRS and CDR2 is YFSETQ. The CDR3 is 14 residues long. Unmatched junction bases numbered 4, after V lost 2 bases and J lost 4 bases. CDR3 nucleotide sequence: TGCGCCAGCAGCTTCCAGGGGGCTCGCACTGAAGCTTTCTTT. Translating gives CASSFQGARTEAFF.

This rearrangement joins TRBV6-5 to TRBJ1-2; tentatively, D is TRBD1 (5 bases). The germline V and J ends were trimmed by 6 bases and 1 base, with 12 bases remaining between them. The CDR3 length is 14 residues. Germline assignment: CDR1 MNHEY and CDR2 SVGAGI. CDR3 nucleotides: TGTGCCAGCAGACCAATGGGGGGTAACTATGGCTACACCTTC. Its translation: CASRPMGGNYGYTF.

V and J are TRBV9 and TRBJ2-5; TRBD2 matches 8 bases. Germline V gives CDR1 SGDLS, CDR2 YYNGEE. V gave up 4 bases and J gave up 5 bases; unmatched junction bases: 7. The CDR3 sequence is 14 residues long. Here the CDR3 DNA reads TGTGCCAGCAGCCCGGGGATAGCGGGGGAGACCCAGTACTTC. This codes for CASSPGIAGETQYF.

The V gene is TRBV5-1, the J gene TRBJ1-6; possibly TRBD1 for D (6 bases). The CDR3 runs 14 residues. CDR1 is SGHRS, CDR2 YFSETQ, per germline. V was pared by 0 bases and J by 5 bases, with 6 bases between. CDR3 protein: CASSLGQDNSPLHF. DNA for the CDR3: TGCGCCAGCAGCTTGGGACAGGATAATTCACCCCTCCACTTT.

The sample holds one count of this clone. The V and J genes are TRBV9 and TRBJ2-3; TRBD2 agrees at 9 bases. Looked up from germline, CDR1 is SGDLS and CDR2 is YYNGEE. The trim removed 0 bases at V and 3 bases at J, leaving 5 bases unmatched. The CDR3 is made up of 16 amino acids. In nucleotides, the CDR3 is TGTGCCAGCAGCGTAGGTTTCCTAGCGGGGACAGATACGCAGTATTTT. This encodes CASSVGFLAGTDTQYF.

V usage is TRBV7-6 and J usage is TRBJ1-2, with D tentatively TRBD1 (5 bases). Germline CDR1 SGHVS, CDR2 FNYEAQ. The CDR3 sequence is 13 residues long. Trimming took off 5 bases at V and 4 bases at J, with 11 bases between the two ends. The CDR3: CASSQPGFYGYTF. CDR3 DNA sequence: TGTGCCAGCAGCCAGCCAGGGTTCTATGGCTACACCTTC.

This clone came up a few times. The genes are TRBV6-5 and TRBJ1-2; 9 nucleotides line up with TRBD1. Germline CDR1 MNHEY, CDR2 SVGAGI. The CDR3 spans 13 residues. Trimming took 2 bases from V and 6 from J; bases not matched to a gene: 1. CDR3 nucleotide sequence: TGTGCCAGCAGTTACCGGACAGGGGATGGCTACACCTTC. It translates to CASSYRTGDGYTF.

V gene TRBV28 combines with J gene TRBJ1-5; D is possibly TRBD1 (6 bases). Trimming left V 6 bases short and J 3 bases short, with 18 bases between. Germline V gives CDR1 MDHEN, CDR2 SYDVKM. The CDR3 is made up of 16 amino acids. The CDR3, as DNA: TGTGCCAGCAGCTCTGCCCAGGGGAGTGCCAATCAGCCCCAGCATTTT. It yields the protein CASSSAQGSANQPQHF.

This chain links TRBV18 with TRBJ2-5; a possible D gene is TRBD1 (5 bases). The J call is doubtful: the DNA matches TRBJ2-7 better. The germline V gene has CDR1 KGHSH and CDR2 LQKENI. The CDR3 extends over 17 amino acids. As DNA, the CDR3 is TGTGCCAGCTCACCCTTCTTGACAGAATTAGGTCTCTACGAGCAGTACTTC. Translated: CASSPFLTELGLYEQYF.

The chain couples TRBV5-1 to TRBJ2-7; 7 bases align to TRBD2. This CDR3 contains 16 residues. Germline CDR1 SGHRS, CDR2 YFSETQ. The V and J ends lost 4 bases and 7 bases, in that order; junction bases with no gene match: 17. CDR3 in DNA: TGCGCCAGCAGCCCCTTGGGCGGGGGAGCCACCTCGGAGCAGTACTTC. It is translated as CASSPLGGGATSEQYF.

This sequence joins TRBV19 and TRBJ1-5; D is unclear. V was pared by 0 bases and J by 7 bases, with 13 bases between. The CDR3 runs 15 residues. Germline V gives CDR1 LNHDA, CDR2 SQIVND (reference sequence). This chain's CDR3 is CASSIDGSGWQPQHF. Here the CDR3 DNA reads TGTGCCAGTAGTATAGATGGGAGTGGATGGCAGCCCCAGCATTTT. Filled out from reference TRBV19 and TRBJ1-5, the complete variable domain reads DGGITQSPKYLFRKEGQNVTLSCEQNLNHDAMYWYRQDPGQGLRLIYYSQIVNDFQKGDIAEGYSVSREKKESFPLTVTSAQKNPTAFYLCASSIDGSGWQPQHFGDGTRLSIL.

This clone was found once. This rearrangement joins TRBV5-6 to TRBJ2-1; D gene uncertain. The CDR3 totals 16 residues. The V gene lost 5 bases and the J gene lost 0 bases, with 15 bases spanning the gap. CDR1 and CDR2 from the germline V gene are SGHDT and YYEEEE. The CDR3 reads CASRRRRMSSYNEQFF. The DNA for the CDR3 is TGTGCCAGCAGGAGACGGAGAATGAGCTCCTACAATGAGCAGTTCTTC. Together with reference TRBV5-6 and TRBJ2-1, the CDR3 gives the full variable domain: DAGVTQSPTHLIKTRGQQVTLRCSPKSGHDTVSWYQQALGQGPQFIFQYYEEEERQRGNFPDRFSGHQFPNYSSELNVNALLLGDSALYLCASRRRRMSSYNEQFFGPGTRLTVL.